Each of the 7 T cell receptor delta chains below was sequenced from the same sample in a study of human gamma delta and Vdelta1 T cells. TCRdb used CATT to re-call clones from the PCR reads. The sample has about 4,100 delta-chain clones, 20% to 30% seen once. Material: naive CD27+ Vdelta1 gamma-delta T cells from blood. The receptor source for this set is a human donor in good health.

Note on this clone: Other DNA sequences in this sample translate to the same CDR3. The chain is built from TRDV1 and TRDJ1; 12 nucleotides agree with TRDD3. CDR3 length equals 23 residues. After removal of 1 base from V and 2 bases from J, the junction contained 23 bases not matched to a gene. Germline values: CDR1 TSWWSYY, CDR2 QGS. For the CDR3, the DNA is TGTGCTCTTGGGGAACAAAATTACAGGACCCACTGGGGGATACTGAGGGGAACCGATAAACTCATCTTT. Its protein is CALGEQNYRTHWGILRGTDKLIF.

The rearrangement uses TRDV1 and TRDJ1; D might be TRDD3 (6 bases). The CDR3 is 15 residues long. Germline values: CDR1 TSWWSYY, CDR2 QGS. The V end was cut by 5 bases, the J end by 2 bases, with 15 bases between. CDR3 DNA: TGTGCTCTTGGGATCCAGGGGATGGGGACCGATAAACTCATCTTT. It codes for CALGIQGMGTDKLIF.

About this clone: Only one base separates this from a far larger clonotype, so it likely reflects a read error. The sample holds other DNA sequences that translate to the same CDR3. This chain connects TRDV2 to TRDJ1; no reliable D call. The V gene's germline CDR1 is GEAIGNYY and CDR2 EKD. The CDR3 runs 15 residues. CDR3 in DNA: TGTGCCTGTGACCCCCTCAGGGAGTCCGCCGATAAACTCATATTT. Protein: CACDPLRESADKLIF.

This clone was recorded a few times. This clone may be a read error of a much larger clone one base away. This sequence joins TRDV1 and TRDJ1; D remains unclear. V dropped 1 base and J dropped 0 bases, with 3 bases sitting between them. The germline CDR1 and CDR2 sequences are TSWWSYY and QGS. The CDR3 spans 13 residues. The CDR3 loop reads CALGEPHTDKLIF. CDR3 DNA sequence: TGTGCTCTTGGGGAACCCCACACCGATAAACTCATCTTT.

This clone was detected only a few times. A read error is the likely source, as a far larger clone sits one nucleotide away. The rearrangement uses TRDV1 and TRDJ1; D is unclear. In germline, CDR1 is TSWWSYY, CDR2 QGS. The CDR3 runs 17 residues. V was clipped by 1 base and J by 6 bases, with 21 bases between them. CDR3: CALGERWRNMIAYKLIF. Written as DNA, the CDR3 is TGTGCTCTTGGGGAACGCTGGCGAAACATGATAGCCTATAAACTCATCTTT.

This clone was counted between two and nine times. The J gene is TRDJ1, the V gene TRDV1; D is unclear. Germline V gene data show CDR1 as TSWWSYY and CDR2 as QGS. The CDR3 spans 13 residues. The V gene lost 5 bases and the J gene lost 3 bases, with 10 bases spanning the gap. CDR3 sequence (DNA): TGTGCTCTTGGGAACCTCAACGCCGATAAACTCATCTTT. Translating gives CALGNLNADKLIF.

Comment on this clone: TCRdb assigns this DNA the protein of a much larger clone, which departs from its translation at residue 5; this likely reflects a read error, and the protein shown comes from translating the DNA. The chain couples TRDV1 to TRDJ1; D possibly corresponds to TRDD3 (6 bases). Trimming shortened V by 4 bases and J by 0 bases, and 21 bases separated the two germline ends. The germline gives CDR1 TSWWSYY, CDR2 QGS. CDR3 size: 18 residues. CDR3 in DNA: TGTGCTCTTGGGGGGTCCCCTTTCGTGGGGGTCTACACCGATAAACTCATCTTT. This sequence encodes CALGGSPFVGVYTDKLIF.